This T cell receptor beta chain was found in a study of OX40 agonist ivuxolimab in advanced cancers. With regard to this clone: Its antigen remains unidentified.

V lost 5 bases to trimming and J lost 6 bases, with 11 bases between them. The CDR3 extends over 13 amino acids. The study, taken as a whole, reports: The average count of expanded clones was higher among CD8+ T cells than among CD4+.

Clones were sequenced by immunoSEQ multiplex PCR, and TCRdb holds only the in-frame ones, with some missing. The table shows about 48,000 clones, with roughly 90% occurring only once. This clonotype originated in an adult with an advanced solid tumor such as melanoma, head and neck, liver or kidney cancer. Sequences were derived from CD4+ or CD8+ T cells sorted from blood, sampled in a trial of the OX40 agonist ivuxolimab. The genes are TRBV5-3 and TRBJ2-2; TRBD1 is a possible D gene (6 bases). TRBV5-3 is given ORF status, its function remaining uncertain. Here the CDR3 reads CARSQKGAGELFF. The CDR3 nucleotides are TGTGCCAGAAGTCAAAAGGGGGCCGGGGAGCTGTTTTTT.